This entry concerns a single TCR beta chain. The antigen is unknown. The data are from a study of T cell responses to AZD1222 COVID-19 vaccine. The overall study: Whether given at about 4 or about 12 weeks, second doses were pooled. The study, taken as a whole, reports: The study sampled repertoires only after the peak T cell response.

Assay used: immunoSEQ multiplex PCR; TCRdb lists only in-frame clones, some missing. This sample has approximately 110,000 clones; 80% to 85% occur once, and the top ten carry about 9.4%. The germline gives CDR1 SGHVS, CDR2 FQNEAQ. The CDR3 totals 16 residues. Deletions cut 4 bases from V and 4 bases from J, with 17 bases between. The chain has TRBV7-8 and TRBJ1-3; TRBD1 is a possible D gene (5 bases). Sequences were derived from peripheral blood, sampled on day 0 of AZD1222 vaccination. This TCR was recovered from an adult in good health. CDR3 region: CASSSMTALTGNTIYF. CDR3 nucleotide sequence: TGTGCCAGCAGCTCAATGACAGCCTTAACGGGAAACACCATATATTTT.